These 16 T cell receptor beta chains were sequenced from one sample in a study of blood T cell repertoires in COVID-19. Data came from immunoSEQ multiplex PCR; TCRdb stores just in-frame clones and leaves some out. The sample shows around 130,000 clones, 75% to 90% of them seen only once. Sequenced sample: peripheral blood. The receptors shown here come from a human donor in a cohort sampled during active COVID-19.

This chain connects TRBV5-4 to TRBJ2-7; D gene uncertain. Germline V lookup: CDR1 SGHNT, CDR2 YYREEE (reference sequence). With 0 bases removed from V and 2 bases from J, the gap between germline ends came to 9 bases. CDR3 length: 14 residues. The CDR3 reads CASSLASPPYEQYF. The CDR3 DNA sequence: TGTGCCAGCAGCTTGGCCAGTCCCCCCTACGAGCAGTACTTC.

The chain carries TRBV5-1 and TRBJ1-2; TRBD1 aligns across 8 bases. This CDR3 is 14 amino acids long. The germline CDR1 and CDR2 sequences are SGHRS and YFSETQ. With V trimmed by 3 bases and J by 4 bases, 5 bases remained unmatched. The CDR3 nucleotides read TGCGCCAGCAGCTCCTCACAGGGGGGCTATGGCTACACCTTC. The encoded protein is CASSSSQGGYGYTF.

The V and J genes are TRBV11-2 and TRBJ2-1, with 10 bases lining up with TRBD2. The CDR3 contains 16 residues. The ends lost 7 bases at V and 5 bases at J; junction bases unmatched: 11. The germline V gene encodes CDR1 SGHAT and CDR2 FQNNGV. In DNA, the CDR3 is TGTGCCAGCATTAACCCTGGGCTAGCGGGAGACAATGAGCAGTTCTTC. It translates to CASINPGLAGDNEQFF. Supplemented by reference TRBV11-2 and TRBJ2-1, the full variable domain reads EAGVAQSPRYKIIEKRQSVAFWCNPISGHATLYWYQQILGQGPKLLIQFQNNGVVDDSQLPKDRFSAERLKGVDSTLKIQPAKLEDSAVYLCASINPGLAGDNEQFFGPGTRLTVL.

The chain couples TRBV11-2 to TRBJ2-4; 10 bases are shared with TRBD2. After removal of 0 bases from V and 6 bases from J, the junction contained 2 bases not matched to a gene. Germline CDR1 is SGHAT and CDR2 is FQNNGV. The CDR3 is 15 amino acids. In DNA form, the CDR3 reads TGTGCCAGCAGCTTAGACCAGCGGGAGGGAAACATTCAGTACTTC. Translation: CASSLDQREGNIQYF. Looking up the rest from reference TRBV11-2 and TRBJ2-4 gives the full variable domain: EAGVAQSPRYKIIEKRQSVAFWCNPISGHATLYWYQQILGQGPKLLIQFQNNGVVDDSQLPKDRFSAERLKGVDSTLKIQPAKLEDSAVYLCASSLDQREGNIQYFGAGTRLSVL.

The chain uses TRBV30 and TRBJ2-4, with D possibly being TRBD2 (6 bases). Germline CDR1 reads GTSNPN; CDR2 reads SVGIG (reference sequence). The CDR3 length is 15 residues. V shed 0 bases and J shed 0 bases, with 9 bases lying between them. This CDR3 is CAWSVRGLAKNIQYF. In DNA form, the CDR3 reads TGTGCCTGGAGTGTACGGGGACTAGCCAAAAACATTCAGTACTTC.

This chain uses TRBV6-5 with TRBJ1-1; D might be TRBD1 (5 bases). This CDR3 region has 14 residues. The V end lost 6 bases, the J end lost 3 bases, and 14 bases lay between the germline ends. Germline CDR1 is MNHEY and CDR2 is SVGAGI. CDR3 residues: CASSILGGDTEAFF. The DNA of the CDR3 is TGTGCCAGCAGCATCCTCGGGGGGGACACTGAAGCTTTCTTT.

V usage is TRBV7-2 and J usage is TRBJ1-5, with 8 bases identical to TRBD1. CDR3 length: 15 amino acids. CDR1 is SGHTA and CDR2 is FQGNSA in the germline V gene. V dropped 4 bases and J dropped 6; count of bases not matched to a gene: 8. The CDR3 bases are TGTGCCAGCAGCTCCTCCTGGACAGGGAGTCAGCCCCAGCATTTT. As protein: CASSSSWTGSQPQHF.

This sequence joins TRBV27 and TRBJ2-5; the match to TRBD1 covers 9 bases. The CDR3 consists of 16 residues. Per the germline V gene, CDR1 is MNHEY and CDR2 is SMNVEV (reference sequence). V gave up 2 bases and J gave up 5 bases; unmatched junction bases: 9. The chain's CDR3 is CASSLNRGQVSETQYF. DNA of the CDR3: TGTGCCAGCAGTTTAAACAGGGGGCAGGTATCGGAGACCCAGTACTTC.

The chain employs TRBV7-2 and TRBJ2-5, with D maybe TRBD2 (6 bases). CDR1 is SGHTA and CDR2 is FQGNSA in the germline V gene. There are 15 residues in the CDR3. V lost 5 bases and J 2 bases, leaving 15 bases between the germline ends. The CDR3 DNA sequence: TGTGCCAGCAGCCCACCGGGTGCGGGGCAAGAGACCCAGTACTTC. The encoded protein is CASSPPGAGQETQYF. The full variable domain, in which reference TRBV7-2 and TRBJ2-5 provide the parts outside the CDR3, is GAGVSQSPSNKVTEKGKDVELRCDPISGHTALYWYRQSLGQGLEFLIYFQGNSAPDKSGLPSDRFSAERTGGSVSTLTIQRTQQEDSAVYLCASSPPGAGQETQYFGPGTRLLVL.

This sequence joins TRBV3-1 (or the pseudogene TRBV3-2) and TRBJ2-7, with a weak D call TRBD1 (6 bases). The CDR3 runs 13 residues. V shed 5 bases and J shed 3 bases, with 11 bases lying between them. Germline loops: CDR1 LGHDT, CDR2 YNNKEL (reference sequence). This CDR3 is CASSLIQGYEQYF. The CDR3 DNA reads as TGTGCCAGCAGCTTAATACAGGGCTACGAGCAGTACTTC.

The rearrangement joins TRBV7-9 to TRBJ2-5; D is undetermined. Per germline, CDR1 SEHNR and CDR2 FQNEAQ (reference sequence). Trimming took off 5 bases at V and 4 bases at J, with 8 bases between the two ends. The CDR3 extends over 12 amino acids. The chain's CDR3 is CASSPSPETQYF. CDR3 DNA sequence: TGTGCCAGCAGCCCCTCTCCAGAGACCCAGTACTTC.

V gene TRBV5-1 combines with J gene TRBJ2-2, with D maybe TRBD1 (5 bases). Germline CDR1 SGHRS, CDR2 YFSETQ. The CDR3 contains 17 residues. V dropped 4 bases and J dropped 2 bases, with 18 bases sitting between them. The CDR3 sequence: CASSLLPTDINTGELFF. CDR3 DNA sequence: TGCGCCAGCAGCCTCTTGCCCACGGACATAAACACCGGGGAGCTGTTTTTT.

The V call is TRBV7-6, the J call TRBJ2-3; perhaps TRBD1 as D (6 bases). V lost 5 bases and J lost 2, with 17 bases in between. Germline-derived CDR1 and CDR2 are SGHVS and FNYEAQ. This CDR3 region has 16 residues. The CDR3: CASSQIQGRNTDTQYF. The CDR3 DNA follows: TGTGCCAGCAGCCAGATACAGGGTCGAAACACAGATACGCAGTATTTT.

The CDR3 coding sequence is TGTGCCAGCAGCTTAGGGACTTGGGAGACCCAGTACTTC. Translated: CASSLGTWETQYF. The J gene is TRBJ2-5, the V gene TRBV7-2, with D perhaps matching TRBD2 (5 bases). Germline V gives CDR1 SGHTA, CDR2 FQGNSA. Trimming took off 1 base at V and 5 bases at J, with 8 bases between the two ends. The length of the CDR3 is 13 residues.

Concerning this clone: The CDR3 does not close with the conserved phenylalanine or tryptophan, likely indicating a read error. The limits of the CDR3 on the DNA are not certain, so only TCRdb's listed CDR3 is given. This CDR3 reads CASSEYLEGAFGI. The gene calls are TRBV25-1 and TRBJ2-7; TRBD1 is taken as the D call from the table, unchecked against the DNA. A total of 13 residues make up the CDR3, ends included. Germline V gene lookup returns CDR1 MGHDK and CDR2 SYGVNS.

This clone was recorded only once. DNA for the CDR3: TGCAGCGCTGGACAGGGGCAGGACTACACCTTC. Its translation is CSAGQGQDYTF. The chain joins TRBV29-1 to TRBJ1-2; TRBD1 matches 9 bases. Germline CDR1 and CDR2: SQVTM and ANQGSEA. Germline trimming cut 7 bases from V and 10 bases from J; bases unmatched to any gene: 7. There are 11 residues in the CDR3. Full variable domain (remainder filled in from reference TRBV29-1 and TRBJ1-2): SAVISQKPSRDICQRGTSLTIQCQVDSQVTMMFWYRQQPGQSLTLIATANQGSEATYESGFVIDKFPISRPNLTFSTLTVSNMSPEDSSIYLCSAGQGQDYTFGSGTRLTVV.